The 21 T cell receptor beta chains given below trace back to one sample, sequenced in a study of T cell changes during pregnancy in multiple sclerosis. The assay was immunoSEQ multiplex PCR, and TCRdb's table has in-frame clones only and misses some. The sample contains tens of thousands of clones, about 90% of which appear only once. The input for sequencing was CD4+ T cells from peripheral blood mononuclear cells, taken after pregnancy. These receptors were obtained from a female donor with multiple sclerosis, enrolled in a pregnancy study.

This chain joins TRBV7-2 and TRBJ2-5, with a weak D call TRBD1 (5 bases). The CDR3 contains 14 residues. Looked up from germline, CDR1 is SGHTA and CDR2 is FQGNSA. V was pared by 1 base and J by 2 bases, with 8 bases between. CDR3 nucleotide sequence: TGTGCCAGCAGCTTAGGTTCAGGGCAAGAGACCCAGTACTTC. Its translation is CASSLGSGQETQYF.

The chain employs TRBV4-3 and TRBJ2-1, with TRBD1 as a possible D gene (5 bases). The germline CDR1 and CDR2 sequences are LGHNA and YSLEER. CDR3 length: 15 amino acids. V lost 0 bases to trimming and J lost 9 bases, with 15 bases between them. CDR3 sequence: CASSQDSRTMGEQFF. CDR3 sequence (DNA): TGCGCCAGCAGCCAAGACTCTAGGACAATGGGTGAGCAGTTCTTC.

The CDR3 DNA reads TGTGCCAGCAGTGGGGCTTCGGGTTTCGCCGGGGAGCTGTTTTTT. It is translated as CASSGASGFAGELFF. The rearrangement links TRBV5-4 to TRBJ2-2; weak D call: TRBD1 (5 bases). Germline V gene lookup returns CDR1 SGHNT and CDR2 YYREEE (reference sequence). V was cut by 5 bases and J by 6 bases, with 17 bases left in between. CDR3 length equals 15 residues. The full variable domain, rest sourced from reference TRBV5-4 and TRBJ2-2, is ETGVTQSPTHLIKTRGQQVTLRCSSQSGHNTVSWYQQALGQGPQFIFQYYREEENGRGNFPPRFSGLQFPNYSSELNVNALELDDSALYLCASSGASGFAGELFFGEGSRLTVL.

This sequence joins TRBV6-5 and TRBJ1-6; 7 bases map to TRBD1. V trimming: 5 bases; J trimming: 10 bases; junction bases outside the gene matches: 5. The CDR3 contains 13 residues. Germline V CDR1 and CDR2: MNHEY, SVGAGI. The chain's CDR3 is CASSPGGASPLHF. The CDR3 DNA sequence: TGTGCCAGCAGTCCAGGGGGAGCGTCACCCCTCCACTTT.

This clone has just a few counts. The V gene is TRBV27, the J gene TRBJ1-6; the match to TRBD1 covers 7 bases. Trimming at V came to 4 bases and at J to 6 bases, leaving 9 bases not matched to a gene. CDR1 is MNHEY and CDR2 is SMNVEV in the germline V gene (reference sequence). CDR3 length equals 16 residues. The CDR3 DNA follows: TGTGCCAGCAGTTCTCCACGGGGACAGACTAATTCACCCCTCCACTTT. Residues: CASSSPRGQTNSPLHF.

The rearrangement links TRBV5-1 to TRBJ1-2; tentatively, D is TRBD1 (5 bases). Germline V CDR1 and CDR2: SGHRS, YFSETQ. This CDR3 spans 16 amino acids. V lost 0 bases, J lost 6 bases, and 18 bases lay in between. The CDR3 DNA sequence: TGCGCCAGCAGCTTGGGACAGATGTCAGGGCGAAATGGCTACACCTTC. Translated: CASSLGQMSGRNGYTF.

The chain links TRBV5-1 to TRBJ2-7; 8 bases align to TRBD2. The CDR3 sequence is 14 residues long. V shed 3 bases, J shed 7 bases, and the junction held 9 bases outside the gene matches. Germline-derived CDR1 and CDR2 are SGHRS and YFSETQ. The CDR3 region has the DNA TGCGCCAGCAGCTCGGGCCGGGGGGGAGGGGAGCAGTACTTC. It yields the protein CASSSGRGGGEQYF.

This chain uses TRBV10-3 with TRBJ1-5, with 11 positions matching TRBD1. The J segment lost 5 bases and the V segment lost 6 bases, leaving 3 bases of the junction unmatched. The CDR3 is 14 residues long. Germline-derived CDR1 and CDR2 are ENHRY and SYGVKD. CDR3 residues: CAIRGGQGDQPQHF. In nucleotides, the CDR3 is TGTGCCATCAGGGGGGGACAGGGGGATCAGCCCCAGCATTTT.

The chain has TRBV7-2 and TRBJ1-5; perhaps TRBD1 as D (5 bases). Trimming removed 1 base from V and 9 bases from J, with 13 bases in between. The CDR3 totals 14 residues. The germline V gene has CDR1 SGHTA and CDR2 FQGNSA. CDR3: CASSLVGGEMPQHF. The CDR3 DNA follows: TGTGCCAGCAGCTTAGTTGGGGGGGAGATGCCCCAGCATTTT. The full variable domain, completed using reference TRBV7-2 and TRBJ1-5, is GAGVSQSPSNKVTEKGKDVELRCDPISGHTALYWYRQSLGQGLEFLIYFQGNSAPDKSGLPSDRFSAERTGGSVSTLTIQRTQQEDSAVYLCASSLVGGEMPQHFGDGTRLSIL.

The chain couples TRBV10-3 to TRBJ1-2; D perhaps matches TRBD1 (5 bases). This CDR3 region has 15 residues. Trimming stripped 2 bases from V and 4 bases from J, with 14 bases between. Germline loops: CDR1 ENHRY, CDR2 SYGVKD. Here the CDR3 DNA reads TGTGCCATCAGTGAGGGTCGGGGGAATCCCTATGGCTACACCTTC. This gives the protein CAISEGRGNPYGYTF.

The chain employs TRBV5-6 and TRBJ1-2; TRBD1 might be the D (5 bases). Trimming shortened V by 0 bases and J by 4 bases, and 10 bases separated the two germline ends. The CDR3 is made up of 14 amino acids. The V gene's germline CDR1 is SGHDT and CDR2 YYEEEE. The CDR3 protein is CASSLGRGIYGYTF. DNA of the CDR3: TGTGCCAGCAGCTTGGGGAGGGGAATCTATGGCTACACCTTC.

The rearrangement uses TRBV11-2 and TRBJ1-1; D is undetermined. The CDR3 consists of 15 residues. Germline assignment: CDR1 SGHAT and CDR2 FQNNGV. V was shortened by 1 base and J by 4 bases, with 13 bases between the two germline ends. The CDR3 protein is CASSLVEWAGTEAFF. The CDR3 region has the DNA TGTGCCAGCAGCTTAGTTGAGTGGGCGGGCACTGAAGCTTTCTTT.

This clone has more than one count but fewer than ten. The V call is TRBV5-4, the J call TRBJ1-2; the match to TRBD1 covers 7 bases. The germline CDR1 and CDR2 sequences are SGHNT and YYREEE (reference sequence). The CDR3 spans 13 residues. J gave up 8 bases and V 4 bases, and 8 bases lay outside the gene matches. The CDR3 loop reads CASSRTGAGGYTF. The CDR3 DNA follows: TGTGCCAGCAGCCGAACAGGGGCGGGGGGCTACACCTTC.

A few counts support this clone. The V call is TRBV19, the J call TRBJ2-7; the match to TRBD1 covers 9 bases. This CDR3 contains 14 residues. The V gene end was trimmed by 6 bases and the J gene end by 0 bases; junction bases not matched to a gene: 3. Germline V gives CDR1 LNHDA, CDR2 SQIVND (reference sequence). The CDR3 spells CASRRDRASYEQYF. The CDR3 DNA follows: TGTGCCAGTAGACGGGACAGGGCCTCCTACGAGCAGTACTTC.

This clone has just a few counts. The rearrangement joins TRBV6-4 to TRBJ1-1; 7 nucleotides line up with TRBD1. The J segment lost 5 bases and the V segment lost 5 bases, leaving 5 bases of the junction unmatched. In germline, CDR1 is MRHNA, CDR2 SNTAGT. The CDR3 totals 13 residues. This CDR3 is CASSNGQATEAFF. The CDR3 DNA reads TGTGCCAGCAGTAACGGACAGGCTACTGAAGCTTTCTTT.

V is TRBV6-5 and J is TRBJ1-2; 7 bases are a match to TRBD1. V lost 4 bases to trimming and J lost 4 bases; unmatched junction nucleotides: 3. This CDR3 contains 13 residues. Germline CDR1 and CDR2: MNHEY and SVGAGI. The CDR3 sequence is CASSSQGTYGYTF. The DNA for the CDR3 is TGTGCCAGCAGTTCACAGGGGACCTATGGCTACACCTTC.

V usage is TRBV19 and J usage is TRBJ1-5; maybe TRBD1 (6 bases). V lost 6 bases and J 0 bases, leaving 12 bases between the germline ends. The CDR3 has 15 residues. Germline V gene data show CDR1 as LNHDA and CDR2 as SQIVND (reference sequence). CDR3 nucleotide sequence: TGTGCCAGTAGACTGGCGGGGGCTAGCAATCAGCCCCAGCATTTT. Protein sequence: CASRLAGASNQPQHF. The whole variable domain, filled in from reference TRBV19 and TRBJ1-5, reads DGGITQSPKYLFRKEGQNVTLSCEQNLNHDAMYWYRQDPGQGLRLIYYSQIVNDFQKGDIAEGYSVSREKKESFPLTVTSAQKNPTAFYLCASRLAGASNQPQHFGDGTRLSIL.

Here the CDR3 reads CASSPGLAGGRTDTQYF. The CDR3 coding sequence is TGTGCCAGCAGCCCGGGACTAGCGGGGGGCCGCACAGATACGCAGTATTTT. The chain has TRBV2 and TRBJ2-3; 15 nucleotides match TRBD2. The CDR3 consists of 17 residues. Germline values: CDR1 SNHLY, CDR2 FYNNEI. V dropped 6 bases and J dropped 1; count of bases not matched to a gene: 5.

This chain joins TRBV7-2 and TRBJ2-5; 10 nucleotides agree with TRBD2. Per the germline V gene, CDR1 is SGHTA and CDR2 is FQGNSA. The ends lost 4 bases at V and 4 bases at J; junction bases unmatched: 12. The CDR3 contains 17 residues. DNA for the CDR3: TGTGCCAGCAGCTCCCAGGGCAGGACTAGCGGTGGAGAGACCCAGTACTTC. Translated, it gives CASSSQGRTSGGETQYF.

The rearrangement links TRBV29-1 to TRBJ1-5; a weak D match, TRBD1 (5 bases). Germline loops: CDR1 SQVTM, CDR2 ANQGSEA. V was trimmed by 7 bases and J by 5 bases, leaving 15 bases between them. This CDR3 contains 13 residues. CDR3 bases: TGCAGCGCCAAGACAGACCTGGATCAGCCCCAGCATTTT. Its protein is CSAKTDLDQPQHF.

This clone has more than one count but fewer than ten. This chain links TRBV6-5 with TRBJ1-3; 8 nucleotides line up with TRBD1. The CDR3 extends over 15 amino acids. V dropped 3 bases and J dropped 4; count of bases not matched to a gene: 5. Germline CDR1 and CDR2: MNHEY and SVGAGI. The CDR3 DNA reads as TGTGCCAGCAGTTATAGGACAGGGATGGGAAACACCATATATTTT. Amino acid sequence: CASSYRTGMGNTIYF.